This T cell receptor beta chain was profiled in a study of T cells in Graves' hyperthyroidism and ophthalmopathy. Before ophthalmopathy appeared, progressors gave blood at initial hyperthyroidism diagnosis. Amplification targeted TCR beta CDR3 regions from RNA transcripts. First-round RT-PCR of the TCR CDR3 relied on the HTBI primer set. TCRdb reprocessed the multiplex PCR reads with MiXCR, giving one entry per CDR3 protein. The sample has 730,000 or so distinct CDR3 sequences; roughly a sixth are singletons. The source material was blood. This receptor was identified in a woman aged 50 to 60 with Graves' hyperthyroidism that later progressed to Graves' ophthalmopathy.

CDR3 bases: TGTGCCAGCAGTACGACAAGAGGCTCCTACAATGAGCAGTTCTTC. It is translated as CASSTTRGSYNEQFF. The gene calls are TRBV6-1 and TRBJ2-1; the D is unclear. CDR3 length: 15 residues. In germline, CDR1 is MNHNS, CDR2 SASEGT. Trimming left V 5 bases short and J 0 bases short, with 11 bases between.